The 20 T cell receptor beta chains below were found in one sample sequenced in a study of response to subunit inactivated influenza vaccine. TCRdb ran MiXCR on the RT-PCR reads and lists one entry per CDR3 protein. Of about 780,000 distinct CDR3 sequences detected, about 18% appear once; the ten largest clones hold roughly 11%. Sequencing used PBMCs from blood, obtained more than 4 days after vaccination. Every receptor here comes from a man aged 50 or older who received an inactivated influenza vaccine.

This clonotype occurred a few times. The chain carries TRBV5-1 and TRBJ1-4; TRBD1 is a possible D gene (5 bases). This CDR3 is built from 15 residues. Trimming pared 0 bases from V and 5 bases from J, leaving 11 bases between. Germline CDR1 is SGHRS and CDR2 is YFSETQ. This chain's CDR3 is CASSLARGRNEKLFF. CDR3 DNA sequence: TGCGCCAGCAGCTTGGCCCGGGGGAGGAATGAAAAACTGTTTTTT.

This clonotype was counted a few times. This rearrangement joins TRBV12-3 or TRBV12-4 to TRBJ2-1, with 12 bases matching TRBD1. The CDR3 length is 16 residues. The V segment lost 6 bases and the J segment 5 bases; nucleotides outside the gene matches: 8. The CDR3 sequence is CASRGQGAFSHNEQFF. CDR3 sequence (DNA): TGTGCCAGCAGGGGACAGGGGGCCTTTTCACACAATGAGCAGTTCTTC.

This clonotype was counted a single time. The chain uses TRBV30 and TRBJ2-3, with 7 bases aligning to TRBD2. Trimming cost V 0 bases and J 5 bases; bases outside gene matches: 8. This CDR3 is 15 amino acids long. The germline V gene has CDR1 GTSNPN and CDR2 SVGIG (reference sequence). The CDR3 is CAWSVRSGVRDTQYF. The CDR3 DNA sequence: TGTGCCTGGAGTGTAAGAAGCGGGGTGAGAGATACGCAGTATTTT.

This clonotype was seen at least ten times. This sequence joins TRBV12-3 or TRBV12-4 and TRBJ1-1; no reliable D call. Trimming stripped 6 bases from V and 1 base from J, with 3 bases between. This CDR3 has 11 amino acids. The CDR3 DNA follows: TGTGCCAGCAGAGAGAACACTGAAGCTTTCTTT. This encodes CASRENTEAFF.

V gene TRBV7-2 combines with J gene TRBJ2-7; TRBD2 aligns across 15 bases. CDR3 length: 15 amino acids. V trimming: 5 bases; J trimming: 2 bases; junction bases outside the gene matches: 1. CDR1 is SGHTA, CDR2 FQGNSA, per germline. The CDR3 spells CASSGLAGGPYEQYF. As DNA, the CDR3 is TGTGCCAGCAGCGGACTAGCGGGAGGGCCCTACGAGCAGTACTTC.

This chain connects TRBV12-3 or TRBV12-4 to TRBJ2-7; no firm D call. Trimming removed 2 bases at V and 7 bases at J, with 12 bases between. This CDR3 is built from 13 residues. CDR3 protein: CASSLLRVGEQYF. The CDR3 DNA reads TGTGCCAGCAGTTTATTACGGGTGGGGGAGCAGTACTTC.

The chain combines TRBV5-1 with TRBJ2-1, with TRBD1 as a possible D gene (6 bases). Germline CDR1 reads SGHRS; CDR2 reads YFSETQ. The length of the CDR3 is 13 residues. With 4 bases removed from V and 7 bases from J, the gap between germline ends came to 12 bases. In DNA, the CDR3 is TGCGCCAGCAGCACAGGACAGCAGAATGAGCAGTTCTTC. Translating gives CASSTGQQNEQFF.

In this sample, this clonotype turned up many times. This chain joins TRBV4-1 and TRBJ1-2; TRBD1 matches 7 bases. Trimming removed 0 bases from V and 7 bases from J; junction bases left unmatched: 5. Germline lookup yields CDR1 MGHRA and CDR2 YSYEKL. This CDR3 has 14 residues. The CDR3 is CASSQDRQGVGYTF. The CDR3 region has the DNA TGCGCCAGCAGCCAAGATCGGCAGGGGGTTGGCTACACCTTC.

This rearrangement joins TRBV4-2 to TRBJ2-3; D tentatively fits TRBD1 or TRBD2 (5 bases each). This CDR3 contains 16 residues. V shed 0 bases and J shed 0 bases, with 10 bases lying between them. CDR1 and CDR2 from the germline V gene are LGHNA and YNFKEQ. The CDR3 is CASSQDMWGSTDTQYF. The CDR3 coding sequence is TGTGCCAGCAGCCAAGATATGTGGGGGAGCACAGATACGCAGTATTTT.

The V call is TRBV11-2, the J call TRBJ1-1; 7 nucleotides match TRBD1. The trim removed 5 bases at V and 0 bases at J, leaving 9 bases unmatched. CDR1 SGHAT and CDR2 FQNNGV come from the germline V gene. The CDR3 contains 16 residues. Written as DNA, the CDR3 is TGTGCCAGCAGCCCAGTAAGAGGGGGCGTGAACACTGAAGCTTTCTTT. Encoded protein: CASSPVRGGVNTEAFF.

A few counts support this clonotype. J is TRBJ2-6 and V is TRBV10-3; D perhaps matches TRBD1 (6 bases). This CDR3 contains 18 residues. Between the trimmed V and J ends, which lost 8 bases and 0 bases, there was a span of 20 bases. The germline V gene encodes CDR1 ENHRY and CDR2 SYGVKD. CDR3 loop: CAIEAGTFTSSGANVLTF. CDR3 sequence (DNA): TGTGCCATCGAGGCAGGGACATTCACGAGCTCTGGGGCCAACGTCCTGACTTTC.

In this sample, this clonotype turned up a few times. The chain combines TRBV6-2 or TRBV6-3 with TRBJ2-1; 9 positions match TRBD1. There are 15 residues in the CDR3. The junction had 3 bases not matched to a gene; V was cut back by 2 bases and J by 4 bases. Germline CDR1 is MNHEY and CDR2 is SVGEGT. The CDR3 coding sequence is TGTGCCAGCAGTTACAGGGACAGGGCATACAATGAGCAGTTCTTC. As protein: CASSYRDRAYNEQFF.

In DNA form, the CDR3 reads TGCGCCAGCAGCCAAGAGACAGGACCCTACAATGAGCAGTTCTTC. Translated: CASSQETGPYNEQFF. J is TRBJ2-1 and V is TRBV4-3; D may be TRBD1 (6 bases). The CDR3 covers 15 residues. Germline lookup yields CDR1 LGHNA and CDR2 YSLEER. The V end lost 0 bases, the J end lost 2 bases, and 8 bases lay between the germline ends.

This clonotype was observed many times. CDR3 residues: CASSAVTGNTEAFF. The CDR3 DNA reads TGTGCCAGCAGCGCCGTTACAGGGAACACTGAAGCTTTCTTT. The chain is built from TRBV9 and TRBJ1-1; maybe TRBD1 (5 bases). The CDR3 spans 14 residues. Germline values: CDR1 SGDLS, CDR2 YYNGEE. The ends were cut back, 3 bases at V and 1 base at J, with 10 bases in the middle.

The CDR3 loop is CASSKTSGRARAYEQYF. DNA for the CDR3: TGTGCCAGCAGCAAGACTAGCGGGAGGGCCCGGGCTTACGAGCAGTACTTC. The chain uses TRBV4-2 and TRBJ2-7; 14 positions match TRBD2. The ends lost 5 bases at V and 4 bases at J; junction bases unmatched: 10. The CDR3 is 17 residues long. Germline assignment: CDR1 LGHNA and CDR2 YNFKEQ.

This clonotype was counted a few times. The chain has TRBV20-1 and TRBJ1-1; no clear D gene. Germline CDR1 is DFQATT and CDR2 is SNEGSKA (reference sequence). CDR3 size: 12 residues. Trimming took 8 bases from V and 5 from J, leaving 15 bases between them. As DNA, the CDR3 is TGCAGTCCGAGTGGGGTTGGGACTGAAGCTTTCTTT. It specifies CSPSGVGTEAFF.

The chain's CDR3 is CSGRRGRDGYTF. The CDR3 DNA sequence: TGCAGTGGGAGGCGGGGACGGGATGGCTACACCTTC. The chain employs TRBV20-1 and TRBJ1-2; possibly TRBD1 for D (5 bases). CDR1 is DFQATT, CDR2 SNEGSKA, per germline (reference sequence). The CDR3 covers 12 residues. Trimming removed 7 bases at V and 6 bases at J, with 15 bases between.

This clonotype was counted ten times or more. DNA of the CDR3: TGTGCCAGCAACATCGGAGGTTTTTGGAGCTCCTACGAGCAGTACTTC. Its translation is CASNIGGFWSSYEQYF. The V gene is TRBV6-2 or TRBV6-3, the J gene TRBJ2-7; TRBD2 might be the D (5 bases). V was clipped by 7 bases and J by 0 bases, with 19 bases between them. CDR3 length equals 16 residues. In germline, CDR1 is MNHEY, CDR2 SVGEGT.

This clonotype was seen a handful of times. V gene TRBV9 combines with J gene TRBJ2-3; 9 bases are a match to TRBD2. Per the germline V gene, CDR1 is SGDLS and CDR2 is YYNGEE. The junction had 2 bases not matched to a gene; V was cut back by 0 bases and J by 0 bases. This CDR3 is 16 amino acids long. CDR3: CASSVGGRGSTDTQYF. Written as DNA, the CDR3 is TGTGCCAGCAGCGTAGGCGGGAGGGGGAGCACAGATACGCAGTATTTT.

This clonotype was observed a few times. The chain links TRBV29-1 to TRBJ1-1, with D tentatively TRBD1 (6 bases). The CDR3 has 13 amino acids. Germline V gene data show CDR1 as SQVTM and CDR2 as ANQGSEA. V gave up 4 bases and J gave up 0 bases, with 9 bases separating them. Here the CDR3 reads CSVADSMNTEAFF. CDR3 DNA sequence: TGCAGCGTTGCGGACAGCATGAACACTGAAGCTTTCTTT. Together with reference TRBV29-1 and TRBJ1-1, the CDR3 gives the full variable domain: SAVISQKPSRDICQRGTSLTIQCQVDSQVTMMFWYRQQPGQSLTLIATANQGSEATYESGFVIDKFPISRPNLTFSTLTVSNMSPEDSSIYLCSVADSMNTEAFFGQGTRLTVV.